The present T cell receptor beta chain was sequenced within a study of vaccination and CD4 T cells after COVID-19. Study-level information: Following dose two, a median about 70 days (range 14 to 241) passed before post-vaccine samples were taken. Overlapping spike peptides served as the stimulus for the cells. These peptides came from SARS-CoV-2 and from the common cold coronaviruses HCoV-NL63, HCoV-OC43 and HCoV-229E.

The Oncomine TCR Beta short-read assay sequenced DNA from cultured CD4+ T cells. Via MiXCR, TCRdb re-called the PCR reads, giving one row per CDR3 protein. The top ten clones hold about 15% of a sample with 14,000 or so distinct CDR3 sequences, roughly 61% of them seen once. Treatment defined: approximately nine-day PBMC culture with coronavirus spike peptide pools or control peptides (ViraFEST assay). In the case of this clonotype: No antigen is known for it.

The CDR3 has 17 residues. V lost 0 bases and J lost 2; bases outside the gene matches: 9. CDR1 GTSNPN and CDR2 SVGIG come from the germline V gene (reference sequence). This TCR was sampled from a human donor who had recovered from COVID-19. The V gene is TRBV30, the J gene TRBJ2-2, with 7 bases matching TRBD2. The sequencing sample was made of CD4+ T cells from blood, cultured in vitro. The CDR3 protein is CAWSVLGLADNTGELFF. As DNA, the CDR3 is TGTGCCTGGAGTGTACTAGGGCTAGCGGACAACACCGGGGAGCTGTTTTTT. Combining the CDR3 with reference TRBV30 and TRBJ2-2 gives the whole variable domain SQTIHQWPATLVQPVGSPLSLECTVEGTSNPNLYWYRQAAGRGLQLLFYSVGIGQISSEVPQNLSASRPQDRQFILSSKKLLLSDSGFYLCAWSVLGLADNTGELFFGEGSRLTVL.